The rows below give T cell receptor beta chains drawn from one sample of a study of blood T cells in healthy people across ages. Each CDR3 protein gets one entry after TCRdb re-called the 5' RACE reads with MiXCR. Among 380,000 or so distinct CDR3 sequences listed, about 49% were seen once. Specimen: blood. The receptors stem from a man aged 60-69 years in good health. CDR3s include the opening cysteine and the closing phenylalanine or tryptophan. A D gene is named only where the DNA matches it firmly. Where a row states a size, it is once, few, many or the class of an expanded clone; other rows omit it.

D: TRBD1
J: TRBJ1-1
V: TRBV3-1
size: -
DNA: TGTGCCAGCAGCCTAGGGAAACAGGGGACTGAAGCTTTCTTT
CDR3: CASSLGKQGTEAFF

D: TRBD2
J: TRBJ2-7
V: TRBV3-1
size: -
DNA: TGTGCCAGCAGCTCGTACTTGCGGGGGTTTGAGAACGAGCAGTACTTC
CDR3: CASSSYLRGFENEQYF

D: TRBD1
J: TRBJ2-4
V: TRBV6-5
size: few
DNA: TGTGCCAGCACGACCGACAGGGCAAGGGAGCAGTACTTC
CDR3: CASTTDRAREQYF

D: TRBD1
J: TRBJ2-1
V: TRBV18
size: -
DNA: TGTGCCAGCTCGGGACAGGGGTTGAGCTCCTACAATGAGCAGTTCTTC
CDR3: CASSGQGLSSYNEQFF

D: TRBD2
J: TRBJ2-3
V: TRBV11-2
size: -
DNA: TGTGCCAGCAGCTTGGGGACTAGCGGGGGGTCCCAACTCACAGATACGCAGTATTTT
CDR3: CASSLGTSGGSQLTDTQYF

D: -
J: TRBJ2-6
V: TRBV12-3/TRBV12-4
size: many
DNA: TGTGCCAGCAGTTTAATGGCTGGGGCCAACGTCCTGACTTTC
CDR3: CASSLMAGANVLTF

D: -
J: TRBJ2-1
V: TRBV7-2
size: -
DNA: TGTGCCAGCAGCATTGACCGACTCCGAAATGAGCAGTTCTTC
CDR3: CASSIDRLRNEQFF

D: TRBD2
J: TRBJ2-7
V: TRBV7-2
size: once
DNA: TGTGCCAGCAGCTTAGGCGGGGGGCGCATCTACGAGCAGTACTTC
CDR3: CASSLGGGRIYEQYF

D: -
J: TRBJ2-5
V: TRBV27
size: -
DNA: TGTGCCAGCAGTGTGATTGTTGGCGAGACCCAGTACTTC
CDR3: CASSVIVGETQYF

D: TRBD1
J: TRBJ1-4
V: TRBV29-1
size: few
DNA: TGCAGCGCATCACAGGGGGCGGTTAATGAAAAACTGTTTTTT
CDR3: CSASQGAVNEKLFF

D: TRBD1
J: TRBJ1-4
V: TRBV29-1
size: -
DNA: TGCAGCGTTCCTGCCCCGACAGGGATTAATGAAAAACTGTTTTTT
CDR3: CSVPAPTGINEKLFF

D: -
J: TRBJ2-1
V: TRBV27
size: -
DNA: TGTGCCAGCCACGGCCTTAGCTCCTACAATGAGCAGTTCTTC
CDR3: CASHGLSSYNEQFF

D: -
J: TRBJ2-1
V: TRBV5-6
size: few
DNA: TGTGCCAGCGGGGGATCAGAGCAGTTCTTC
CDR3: CASGGSEQFF

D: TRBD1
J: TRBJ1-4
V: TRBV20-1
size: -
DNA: TGCAGTGCTAGTGTCCGACAGGGAGGGGGGGAAAAACTGTTTTTT
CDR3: CSASVRQGGGEKLFF

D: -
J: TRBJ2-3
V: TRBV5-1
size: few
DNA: TGCGCCAGCAGCAGAGGCGACGGTAGAGGCACAGATACGCAGTATTTT
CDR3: CASSRGDGRGTDTQYF

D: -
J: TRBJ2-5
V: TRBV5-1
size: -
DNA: TGCGCCAGCAGCTTGGTAGATCCAGAGACCCAGTACTTC
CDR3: CASSLVDPETQYF

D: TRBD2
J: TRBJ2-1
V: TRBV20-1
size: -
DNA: TGCAGTGCCCCTACAGGACTAGCGGCTAATGAGCAGTTCTTC
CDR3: CSAPTGLAANEQFF

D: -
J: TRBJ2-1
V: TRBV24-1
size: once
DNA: TGTGCCACCAGTGGCGCGGACAGTAATGAGCAGTTCTTC
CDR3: CATSGADSNEQFF

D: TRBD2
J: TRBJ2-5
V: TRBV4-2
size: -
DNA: TGTGCCAGCAGCGAGCGGGGGGCCTTCCAAGAGACCCAGTACTTC
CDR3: CASSERGAFQETQYF

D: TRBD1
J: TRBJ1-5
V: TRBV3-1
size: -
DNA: TGTGCCAGCAGCCAGGGGCAGGGGGTTCAGCCCCAGCATTTT
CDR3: CASSQGQGVQPQHF

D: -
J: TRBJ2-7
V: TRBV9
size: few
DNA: TGTGCCAGCATTACAGTCGAGCAGTACTTC
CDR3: CASITVEQYF

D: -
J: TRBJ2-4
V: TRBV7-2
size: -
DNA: TGTGCCAGCAGCTTCGGCAAAGGGAGAAGTTTGGCCAAAAACATTCAGTACTTC
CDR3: CASSFGKGRSLAKNIQYF

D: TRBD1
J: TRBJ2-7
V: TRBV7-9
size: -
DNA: TGTGCCAGCAGCATCCGAGACAGGGGAAGGCAGTACTTC
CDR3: CASSIRDRGRQYF

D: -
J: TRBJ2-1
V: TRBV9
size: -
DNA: TGTGCCAGCAGCGTAGGGCAGATAAGCAATGGGCAGTTCTTC
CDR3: CASSVGQISNGQFF

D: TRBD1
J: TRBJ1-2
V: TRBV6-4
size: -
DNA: TGTGCCAGCAGTGAAATCCCCTCAGGGGGCATCTATGGCTACACCTTC
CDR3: CASSEIPSGGIYGYTF

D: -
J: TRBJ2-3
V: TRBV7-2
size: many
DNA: TGTGCCAGCAGCTCACAGGGACAAGATACGCAGTATTTT
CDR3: CASSSQGQDTQYF

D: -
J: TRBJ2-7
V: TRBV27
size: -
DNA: TGTGCCAGCAGTTTCCGGGAAATGATGGAGCAGTACTTC
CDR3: CASSFREMMEQYF

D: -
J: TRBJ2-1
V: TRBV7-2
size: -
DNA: TGTGCCAGCAGCATTCCCCTCCCCCCCTACAATGAGCAGTTCTTC
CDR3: CASSIPLPPYNEQFF

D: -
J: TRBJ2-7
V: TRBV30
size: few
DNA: TGTGCCTGGAACCCGGACGCCTCCTACGAGCAGTACTTC
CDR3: CAWNPDASYEQYF

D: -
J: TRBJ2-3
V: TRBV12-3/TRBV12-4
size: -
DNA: TGTGCCAGCAGATTTGGGGGGAATACGCAGTATTTT
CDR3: CASRFGGNTQYF

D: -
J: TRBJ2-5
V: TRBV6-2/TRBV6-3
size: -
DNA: TGTGCCAGCAGCCGCCCCACAGGGTGGAAAGAGACCCAGTACTTC
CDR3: CASSRPTGWKETQYF

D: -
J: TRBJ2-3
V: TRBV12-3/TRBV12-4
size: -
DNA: TGTGCCAGCAGCAGAGACGGGGCAGATACGCAGTATTTT
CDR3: CASSRDGADTQYF

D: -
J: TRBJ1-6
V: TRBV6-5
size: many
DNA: TGTGCCAGCTGCGCGGGACAATATAATTCACCCCTCCACTTT
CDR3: CASCAGQYNSPLHF

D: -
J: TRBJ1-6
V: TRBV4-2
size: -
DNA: TGTGCCAGCAGCCAAGATAGAAGCTCCTATAATTCACCCCTCCACTTT
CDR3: CASSQDRSSYNSPLHF

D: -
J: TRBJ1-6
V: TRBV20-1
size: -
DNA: TGCAGTGCTCATTTGACTGCCCTCCACTTT
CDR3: CSAHLTALHF

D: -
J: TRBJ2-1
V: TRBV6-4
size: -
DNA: TGTGCCAGCAGGCCCATGGCCAAGGGCGGTAATGAGCAGTTCTTC
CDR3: CASRPMAKGGNEQFF